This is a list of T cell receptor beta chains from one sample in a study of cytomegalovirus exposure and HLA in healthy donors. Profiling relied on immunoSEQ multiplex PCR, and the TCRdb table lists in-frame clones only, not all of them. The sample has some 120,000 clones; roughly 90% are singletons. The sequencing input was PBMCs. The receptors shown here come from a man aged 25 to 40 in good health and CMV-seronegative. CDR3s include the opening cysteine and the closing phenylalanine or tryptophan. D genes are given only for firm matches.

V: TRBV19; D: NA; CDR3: CASSIQVYNEQFF
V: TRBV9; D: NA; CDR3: CASSVDGSSSTDTQYF
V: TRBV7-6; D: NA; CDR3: CASSPLQVGSNEQFF
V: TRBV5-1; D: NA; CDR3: CASSLEEPGNEQFF
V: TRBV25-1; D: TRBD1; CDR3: CASSEGDRDTGELFF
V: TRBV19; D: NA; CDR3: CASSMGGLGALGEKLFF
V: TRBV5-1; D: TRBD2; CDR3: CASSLEPSGGTDTQYF
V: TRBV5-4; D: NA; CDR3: CASSLGLRVDYGYTF
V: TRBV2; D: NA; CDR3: CASSEMSYSNQPQHF
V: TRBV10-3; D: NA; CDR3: CAISEVQGSDTQYF
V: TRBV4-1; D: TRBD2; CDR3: CASSQDGADGDYEQFF
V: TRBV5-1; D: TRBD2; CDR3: CASSLKTSGRWDTGELFF
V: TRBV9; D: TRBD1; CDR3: CASSVIQGSEQYF
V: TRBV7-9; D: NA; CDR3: CASSPGDSSYEQYF
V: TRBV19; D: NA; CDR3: CASSMGREDGYTF
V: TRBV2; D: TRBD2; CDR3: CASRAWTSGSGEQYF
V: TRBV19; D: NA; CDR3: CASSKITAGNTIYF
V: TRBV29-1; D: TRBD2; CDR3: CSVGSGGSYYEQYF
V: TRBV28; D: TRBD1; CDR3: CASSGSRGRVAEAFF
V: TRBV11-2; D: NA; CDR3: CASSLLDSKQYF
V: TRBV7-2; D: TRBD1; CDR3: CASSPGQGKETQYF
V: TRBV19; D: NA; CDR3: CASSINPGGEETQYF
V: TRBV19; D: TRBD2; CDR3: CASRLSRGTSGRIFDEQFF
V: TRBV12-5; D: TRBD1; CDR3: CATGQMGTGELFF
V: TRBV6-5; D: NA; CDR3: CASSSPGGSPLHF
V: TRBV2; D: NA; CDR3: CASREYEQYF
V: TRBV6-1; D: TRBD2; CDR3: CVSSVGTSYNEQFF
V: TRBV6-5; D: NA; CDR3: CASSTNRDTPEQYF
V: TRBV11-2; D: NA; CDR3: CASSEQRTVQRQYF
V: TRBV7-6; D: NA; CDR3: CASSLSLANTGELFF
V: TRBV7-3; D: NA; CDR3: CASSFSAGTGELFF
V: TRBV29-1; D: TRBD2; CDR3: CCPGTRDEQYF
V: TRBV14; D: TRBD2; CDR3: CASSPLGLADYNEQFF
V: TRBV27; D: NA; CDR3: CASSLWASLAWETQYF
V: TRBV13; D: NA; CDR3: CASSSRGIGNTIYF
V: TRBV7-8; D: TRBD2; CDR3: CASSLPAGGEQYF
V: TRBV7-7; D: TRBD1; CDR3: CARETGSLGNSPLHF
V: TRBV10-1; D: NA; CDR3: CASSESRGPYNEQFF
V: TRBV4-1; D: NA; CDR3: CASSQDLRILNTGELFF
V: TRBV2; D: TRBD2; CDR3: CASSGPVGLVRNNEQFF
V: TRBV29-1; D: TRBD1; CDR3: CSAGQGSGYGYTF
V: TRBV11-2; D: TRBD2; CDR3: CASSSGGRVNEQFF
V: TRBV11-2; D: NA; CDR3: CASSLKTQLQETQYF
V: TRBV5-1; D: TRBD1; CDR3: CASSQTGYPDTQYF
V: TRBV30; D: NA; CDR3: CAWSVLEGMDEQFF
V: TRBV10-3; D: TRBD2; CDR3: CAISAKTGTSGYEQYF
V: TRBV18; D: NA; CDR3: CASSPQKNTEAFF
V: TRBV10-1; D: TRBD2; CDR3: CASSPGRSYEQYF